A selection of T cell receptor beta chains follows, all from one sample in a study of identical twins. TCRdb recomputed calls from the 5' RACE reads with MiXCR, one row per CDR3 protein. The data show around 1.7 million distinct CDR3 sequences, around a third seen once. Sequenced: cord blood. These receptor sequences come from a newborn girl in good health. Each CDR3 is given with its conserved first and last residue. D genes are given only for firm matches. For some rows the clone size is stated as once, few or many, or as a class when expanded; others skip it.

>.|TRBJ2-1|TRBV14|many
CASSQLNYNEQFF
TGTGCCAGCAGCCAACTCAACTACAATGAGCAGTTCTTC
>.|TRBJ2-7|TRBV7-9|many
CASSLASPGYEQYF
TGTGCCAGCAGCTTAGCCTCTCCGGGCTACGAGCAGTACTTC
>.|TRBJ2-3|TRBV4-2|.
CASSQEPGAGTDTQYF
TGTGCCAGCAGCCAAGAACCGGGGGCAGGCACAGATACGCAGTATTTT
>TRBD1|TRBJ1-5|TRBV20-1|.
CSARDQSGGYQPQHF
TGCAGTGCTAGAGATCAATCAGGGGGTTATCAGCCCCAGCATTTT
>TRBD1|TRBJ2-7|TRBV24-1|few
CATSDGQGAKSYNEQYF
TGTGCCACCAGTGATGGACAGGGGGCAAAGTCCTACAATGAGCAGTACTTC
>.|TRBJ2-1|TRBV24-1|few
CATRGRTNYNEQFF
TGTGCCACCCGCGGCCGTACTAACTACAATGAGCAGTTCTTC
>.|TRBJ2-1|TRBV27|.
CASSLGNLGDEQFF
TGTGCCAGCAGTTTAGGGAACCTTGGGGATGAGCAGTTCTTC
>.|TRBJ2-3|TRBV4-1|.
CASSQVGPTGTQYF
TGCGCCAGCAGCCAAGTTGGGCCAACCGGCACGCAGTATTTT
>TRBD1|TRBJ1-4|TRBV20-1|few
CSAQKGAIGEKLFF
TGCAGTGCGCAAAAGGGGGCGATAGGGGAAAAACTGTTTTTT
>.|TRBJ1-3|TRBV6-1|.
CASSEGDGLSGNTIYF
TGTGCCAGCAGTGAGGGGGACGGCCTCTCTGGAAACACCATATATTTT
>TRBD2|TRBJ2-5|TRBV5-1|.
CASSLLAGVKETQYF
TGCGCCAGCAGCTTGCTGGCGGGGGTAAAAGAGACCCAGTACTTC
>.|TRBJ2-1|TRBV3-1|.
CASSHRVSASNSEQFF
TGTGCCAGCAGCCATCGAGTCTCTGCTAGCAACTCCGAGCAGTTCTTC
>TRBD2|TRBJ2-7|TRBV20-1|.
CSAGTRVSYNEQYF
TGCAGTGCTGGGACTAGAGTCTCCTACAATGAGCAGTACTTC
>.|TRBJ1-2|TRBV5-1|.
CASGRSGGVDGYTF
TGCGCCAGCGGGAGATCGGGGGGCGTGGATGGCTACACCTTC
>.|TRBJ2-5|TRBV2|.
CASKQVRDNEQYF
TGTGCCAGCAAACAGGTCCGGGACAATGAGCAGTACTTC
>TRBD2|TRBJ2-3|TRBV24-1|.
CATRPTSAGTDTQYF
TGTGCCACCAGGCCGACTAGCGCAGGCACAGATACGCAGTATTTT
>.|TRBJ2-1|TRBV24-1|once
CATSGGDRYNEQFF
TGTGCCACCAGTGGGGGTGACAGGTACAATGAGCAGTTCTTC
>.|TRBJ2-5|TRBV5-1|many
CASSSMGRPGPQETQYF
TGCGCCAGCAGCTCTATGGGACGCCCAGGACCTCAAGAGACCCAGTACTTC
>TRBD2|TRBJ2-1|TRBV5-1|.
CASSLATSGEGNEQFF
TGCGCCAGCAGCTTGGCGACTAGCGGGGAGGGAAATGAGCAGTTCTTC
>.|TRBJ1-2|TRBV5-1|few
CASKKGSANYGYTF
TGCGCCAGCAAAAAAGGATCAGCTAACTATGGCTACACCTTC
>.|TRBJ1-5|TRBV27|.
CASRTVGGPQHF
TGTGCCAGCAGGACCGTTGGTGGGCCCCAGCATTTT
>.|TRBJ1-2|TRBV29-1|few
CSVVWGSRYGYTF
TGCAGCGTTGTTTGGGGCTCCAGGTATGGCTACACCTTC
>TRBD2|TRBJ2-1|TRBV27|.
CASSFLGGTIYNEQFF
TGTGCCAGCAGTTTTTTGGGGGGGACCATCTACAATGAGCAGTTCTTC
>.|TRBJ2-1|TRBV6-5|many
CASRSASGGKFF
TGTGCCAGCAGGAGCGCTTCAGGGGGGAAGTTCTTC
>.|TRBJ2-5|TRBV7-9|.
CASSLILGVGRQETQYF
TGTGCCAGCAGCTTAATCTTGGGGGTGGGGCGTCAAGAGACCCAGTACTTC
>.|TRBJ2-1|TRBV5-6|few
CASSFRDSRGSEQFF
TGTGCCAGCAGCTTCCGGGACTCACGGGGGAGTGAGCAGTTCTTC
>.|TRBJ1-4|TRBV15|.
CATTRDPQEKLFF
TGTGCCACTACGAGGGACCCTCAGGAAAAACTGTTTTTT
>.|TRBJ1-6|TRBV28|.
CASSLPVRGSPLHF
TGTGCCAGCAGTTTGCCGGTTCGAGGTTCACCCCTCCACTTT
>.|TRBJ2-3|TRBV7-9|few
CASTISTTRTDTQYF
TGTGCCAGCACCATTAGTACTACTCGCACAGATACGCAGTATTTT
>.|TRBJ2-1|TRBV24-1|.
CATSASDDPNEQFF
TGTGCCACCAGTGCCAGCGACGACCCCAATGAGCAGTTCTTC
>.|TRBJ2-3|TRBV20-1|.
CSARVPGTFTDTQYF
TGCAGTGCTAGAGTTCCCGGGACTTTCACAGATACGCAGTATTTT
>.|TRBJ2-2|TRBV2|.
CASSEWEVRGTGELFF
TGTGCCAGCAGTGAATGGGAGGTCAGGGGCACCGGGGAGCTGTTTTTT
>TRBD1|TRBJ2-3|TRBV4-1|.
CASSRQTSGQNTDTQYF
TGCGCCAGCAGCCGTCAGACGTCGGGACAGAACACAGATACGCAGTATTTT
>.|TRBJ1-2|TRBV20-1|.
CSATRQGPYGYTF
TGCAGTGCTACCCGCCAGGGGCCCTATGGCTACACCTTC
>.|TRBJ1-1|TRBV6-2/TRBV6-3|few
CASSYRPGEAFF
TGTGCCAGCAGTTACAGGCCCGGGGAGGCTTTCTTT
>TRBD1|TRBJ2-7|TRBV28|.
CASILGTGGSYEQYF
TGTGCCAGCATCCTCGGGACAGGGGGGTCGTACGAGCAGTACTTC
>.|TRBJ2-3|TRBV7-6|few
CASSLDHPTPGWTDTQYF
TGTGCCAGCAGCTTAGACCACCCGACGCCAGGGTGGACAGATACGCAGTATTTT
>TRBD2|TRBJ2-1|TRBV10-3|.
CAISASGGSYNEQFF
TGTGCCATCAGTGCTAGCGGGGGGTCCTACAATGAGCAGTTCTTC
>.|TRBJ1-4|TRBV5-1|few
CASSLVQANEKLFF
TGCGCCAGCAGCTTGGTCCAGGCTAATGAAAAACTGTTTTTT
>TRBD2|TRBJ2-5|TRBV20-1|few
CSASSLAGEKETQYF
TGCAGTGCTAGTTCTCTAGCGGGGGAGAAAGAGACCCAGTACTTC
>TRBD1|TRBJ1-1|TRBV19|.
CASSMIDRAGEAFF
TGTGCCAGTAGCATGATAGACAGGGCGGGGGAGGCTTTCTTT
>TRBD2|TRBJ2-4|TRBV20-1|.
CSAPLTSIAKNIQYF
TGCAGTGCTCCACTGACTAGCATCGCCAAAAACATTCAGTACTTC
>.|TRBJ1-3|TRBV10-3|.
CAILDRGSPGNCNTIYF
TGTGCCATCCTCGACAGAGGGTCTCCGGGTAATTGTAACACCATATATTTT
>TRBD1|TRBJ1-2|TRBV29-1|.
CSVDPDRVGGYTF
TGCAGCGTGGACCCCGACAGGGTTGGAGGCTACACCTTC
>TRBD1|TRBJ2-4|TRBV18|.
CASSPLPGGRDIQYF
TGTGCCAGCTCGCCCCTTCCAGGGGGCAGGGACATTCAGTACTTC
>TRBD2|TRBJ2-1|TRBV4-1|.
CASSFIAGGPVNEQFF
TGCGCCAGCAGCTTTATAGCGGGAGGGCCCGTTAATGAGCAGTTCTTC
>TRBD1|TRBJ1-2|TRBV20-1|.
CSARGVDRGNYGYTF
TGCAGTGCTAGAGGGGTCGACAGGGGGAACTATGGCTACACCTTC
>.|TRBJ1-4|TRBV6-1|.
CASRWSGTFEKLFF
TGTGCCAGCAGGTGGTCAGGGACCTTCGAAAAACTGTTTTTT
>.|TRBJ2-4|TRBV7-2|few
CASSLAGFGKNIQYF
TGTGCCAGCAGCTTAGCAGGGTTTGGCAAAAACATTCAGTACTTC
>TRBD1|TRBJ2-1|TRBV11-2|.
CASSSADRVSYNEQFF
TGTGCCAGCAGCTCTGCTGACAGGGTCTCCTACAATGAGCAGTTCTTC
>.|TRBJ2-1|TRBV7-2|few
CASSSFSGRVGKQFF
TGTGCCAGCAGCTCCTTTTCGGGACGGGTTGGGAAGCAGTTCTTC
>.|TRBJ2-7|TRBV20-1|.
CSAIRRTAYEQYF
TGCAGTGCCATTAGGAGGACAGCCTACGAGCAGTACTTC
>TRBD2|TRBJ2-2|TRBV4-3|.
CASSQDRMTSGTGELFF
TGCGCCAGCAGCCAAGATCGGATGACTAGCGGCACCGGGGAGCTGTTTTTT